The clone carrying this TCR beta chain was recorded at least ten times. Its specificity is not known. The sample belongs to a study of T-cell reconstitution after alpha-beta-depleted transplantation in children. Study observations and caveats: The high TCRbeta diversity at day 60 in some patients came from surviving recipient T cells and thymic progenitors. After one year, T-cell counts and TCRbeta diversity mostly came from new T cells. By about two months after transplant, alpha-beta T cells reportedly arose from several hundred graft clones that had expanded.

The library targeted TCRbeta and was prepared with unique molecular identifiers. One entry per CDR3 protein results from TCRdb running MiXCR on the PCR reads. The sample yields 65,000 to 70,000 distinct CDR3 sequences, just under 5% seen once. The starting material was PBMCs, mostly from graft donor cells, obtained 180 days after TCRalphabeta/CD19-depleted stem cell transplant. The sequence came from a boy under two years old who had a stem cell transplant for acute myeloid leukemia, so the T cells may come from the graft donor.

CDR3 bases: TGCAGTGCTAGTAACAGGTTGGGGAATGGCTACACCTTC. Protein sequence: CSASNRLGNGYTF. The chain joins TRBV20-1 to TRBJ1-2; maybe TRBD1 (5 bases). The CDR3 loop spans 13 amino acids. V was pared by 3 bases and J by 6 bases, with 14 bases between. The germline V gene encodes CDR1 DFQATT and CDR2 SNEGSKA (reference sequence).